The 27 T cell receptor beta chains in this list originate from one sample, sequenced in a study of regulatory T cells in long-lasting Graves disease (TCRdb year 2021). Taken with the paper, the label for time point translates to: newly diagnosed GD, antithyroid drugs for less than 3 months. RNA was extracted from PBMCs in TRIzol for both TCR sequencing and RNA sequencing. The library came from multiplex PCR. TCRdb records Illumina HiSeq 4000 as the sequencer. TCR beta libraries were built with iRepertoire HTBI primers and Arm-PCR amplification of CDR3 regions. TCRdb's own reprocessing of the public reads used fastp at Q25 and MiXCR and kept productive beta chains. Every CDR3 protein is listed once, alongside the most common genes and DNA of its rows. For this sample there are hundreds of thousands of distinct CDR3 sequences; roughly 13% appear just once. 10% of the sample goes to the ten largest clones.

The data also belong to a second study, concerning T cells in Graves' hyperthyroidism and ophthalmopathy.

The starting material was peripheral blood mononuclear cells (PBMCs), obtained at new diagnosis, from a patient treated with antithyroid drugs. The receptors come from a man aged 25-40 years with Graves disease. Donor details come from another sample of the same person, matched by shared clones.

This clonotype was detected many times. The CDR3 coding sequence is TGTGCCAGACAAGAAATAGACACCAACCTCTACGAGCAGTACTTC. It translates to CARQEIDTNLYEQYF. V gene TRBV2 combines with J gene TRBJ2-7; D not certain. The V and J ends lost 9 bases and 3 bases respectively, with 21 bases between them. This CDR3 has 15 amino acids. Germline values: CDR1 SNHLY, CDR2 FYNNEI. The variable domain in full, with the rest retrieved from reference TRBV2 and TRBJ2-7, is EPEVTQTPSHQVTQMGQEVILRCVPISNHLYFYWYRQILGQKVEFLVSFYNNEISEKSEIFDDQFSVERPDGSNFTLKIRSTKLEDSAMYFCARQEIDTNLYEQYFGPGTRLTVT.

The CDR3 sequence: CASSLSAGEGETQYF. The CDR3 region has the DNA TGTGCCAGCAGTTTATCGGCAGGGGAAGGAGAGACCCAGTACTTC. This chain uses TRBV27 with TRBJ2-1; D is possibly TRBD1 (6 bases). The J call is uncertain, as TRBJ2-5 better fits the DNA end. The CDR3 contains 15 residues. Germline assignment: CDR1 MNHEY and CDR2 SMNVEV (reference sequence).

V is TRBV5-5 and J is TRBJ2-1; TRBD2 agrees at 8 bases. From germline, CDR1 is SGHKS and CDR2 YYEKEE (reference sequence). The CDR3 extends over 19 amino acids. J lost 7 bases, V lost 4 bases, and 22 bases had no gene match. In DNA form, the CDR3 reads TGTGCCAGCAGCCCGGATATTCGGTCGAGTCGGGAGGGCCAAAATGAGCAGTTCTTC. Translated, it gives CASSPDIRSSREGQNEQFF.

This clonotype came up many times. The rearrangement links TRBV2 to TRBJ2-5; no firm D call. The CDR3 runs to 14 residues. Germline V gene data show CDR1 as SNHLY and CDR2 as FYNNEI. The V end was cut by 7 bases, the J end by 5 bases, with 17 bases between. In nucleotides, the CDR3 is TGTGCCAGCACGAGGTTCGAAGGTGGGGAGACCCAGTACTTC. Its protein is CASTRFEGGETQYF.

The chain recombines TRBV30 with TRBJ1-4; D remains unclear. In germline, CDR1 is GTSNPN, CDR2 SVGIG (reference sequence). V lost 4 bases to trimming and J lost 8 bases, with 17 bases between them. This CDR3 is built from 14 residues. The CDR3 DNA sequence: TGTGCCTGGAAGGGTCGCCTAATTGCCGAAAAACTGTTTTTT. Residues: CAWKGRLIAEKLFF. The full variable domain, with the rest looked up from reference TRBV30 and TRBJ1-4, is SQTIHQWPATLVQPVGSPLSLECTVEGTSNPNLYWYRQAAGRGLQLLFYSVGIGQISSEVPQNLSASRPQDRQFILSSKKLLLSDSGFYLCAWKGRLIAEKLFFGSGTQLSVL.

This clonotype showed up many times. The chain joins TRBV2 to TRBJ1-4; D gene unclear. Looked up from germline, CDR1 is SNHLY and CDR2 is FYNNEI. V was clipped by 4 bases and J by 0 bases, with 6 bases between them. CDR3 length equals 14 residues. The CDR3 nucleotides are TGTGCCAGCAGTGTTGTCGCAACTAATGAAAAACTGTTTTTT. Protein sequence: CASSVVATNEKLFF.

With respect to this clonotype: This may be a read error: a much more frequent sequence differs by one nucleotide. V gene TRBV30 combines with J gene TRBJ1-5, with D maybe TRBD1 (5 bases). This CDR3 has 12 residues. The V end was cut by 2 bases, the J end by 6 bases, with 8 bases between. Germline loops: CDR1 GTSNPN, CDR2 SVGIG (reference sequence). Here the CDR3 reads CAWSKGTQPQHF. DNA of the CDR3: TGTGCCTGGAGTAAGGGGACTCAGCCCCAGCATTTT.

The chain employs TRBV10-3 and TRBJ2-1; TRBD2 matches 10 bases. The germline CDR1 and CDR2 sequences are ENHRY and SYGVKD. The CDR3 is made up of 15 amino acids. V gave up 4 bases and J gave up 6 bases; unmatched junction bases: 6. This CDR3 is CAISGSGRGGNEQFF. The CDR3 coding sequence is TGTGCCATCAGTGGGAGCGGGAGGGGCGGCAATGAGCAGTTCTTC.

This clonotype occurred many times. The chain recombines TRBV29-1 with TRBJ2-1; D is perhaps TRBD1 (5 bases). The germline V gene encodes CDR1 SQVTM and CDR2 ANQGSEA. This CDR3 region has 14 residues. Trimming shortened V by 4 bases and J by 0 bases, and 10 bases separated the two germline ends. The CDR3 spells CSVVFRDSYNEQFF. The CDR3 nucleotides read TGCAGCGTTGTCTTCAGGGACTCCTACAATGAGCAGTTCTTC.

This clonotype has more than one count but fewer than ten. The chain recombines TRBV12-3 or TRBV12-4 with TRBJ2-4; the D is unclear. The CDR3 is made up of 13 amino acids. The V end was cut by 0 bases, the J end by 8 bases, with 8 bases between. The CDR3 DNA sequence: TGTGCCAGCAGTTTAGCGGTACCTGACATTCAGTACTTC. The encoded protein is CASSLAVPDIQYF.

Note on this clonotype: This may stem from a read error, because a much larger clone lies one nucleotide away. This chain links TRBV2 with TRBJ2-2; D tentatively reads TRBD1 or TRBD2 (6 bases each). The CDR3 covers 14 residues. The V end was cut by 4 bases, the J end by 6 bases, with 12 bases between. Germline CDR1 and CDR2: SNHLY and FYNNEI. As DNA, the CDR3 is TGTGCCAGCAGTGGAGGAGGGGGGCCCGGGGAGCTGTTTTTT. It translates to CASSGGGGPGELFF.

The chain recombines TRBV4-1 with TRBJ2-5; D remains unclear. The CDR3 covers 17 residues. The germline V and J ends were trimmed by 1 base and 1 base, with 16 bases remaining between them. The germline gives CDR1 MGHRA, CDR2 YSYEKL. Here the CDR3 DNA reads TGCGCCAGCAGCCAAGGAGTTGTAGGCTATCTCCAAGAGACCCAGTACTTC. Translation gives CASSQGVVGYLQETQYF.

This clonotype was recorded many times. The chain combines TRBV18 with TRBJ2-4, with TRBD1 as a possible D gene (6 bases). V was clipped by 3 bases and J by 4 bases, with 13 bases between them. This CDR3 spans 15 amino acids. The germline gives CDR1 KGHSH, CDR2 LQKENI. CDR3 residues: CASSPPGHMKNIQYF. Written as DNA, the CDR3 is TGTGCCAGCTCACCTCCGGGACACATGAAAAACATTCAGTACTTC.

As to this clonotype: A much larger clone lies a single base off, so this may be a read error. The CDR3 end shows no conserved phenylalanine or tryptophan, and so a read error is likely. The V gene is TRBV9, the J gene TRBJ2-3; 10 bases are shared with TRBD2. The CDR3 runs to 15 residues. CDR1 is SGDLS, CDR2 YYNGEE, per germline. V lost 3 bases and J lost 3; bases outside the gene matches: 4. The CDR3: CASSASGSRTDTQYL. DNA of the CDR3: TGTGCCAGCAGCGCTAGCGGGAGCCGTACAGATACGCAGTATCTT.

This rearrangement joins TRBV28 to TRBJ2-5; 9 nucleotides line up with TRBD1. The ends lost 6 bases at V and 13 bases at J; junction bases unmatched: 3. This CDR3 spans 10 amino acids. Germline assignment: CDR1 MDHEN and CDR2 SYDVKM. The CDR3 protein is CASRQGATYF. In DNA form, the CDR3 reads TGTGCCAGCAGACAGGGGGCTACGTACTTC.

This clonotype has a count of ten or more. The gene calls are TRBV10-3 and TRBJ1-2; possibly TRBD1 for D (6 bases). The V end lost 2 bases, the J end lost 8 bases, and 12 bases lay between the germline ends. The germline V gene has CDR1 ENHRY and CDR2 SYGVKD. This CDR3 has 13 amino acids. The DNA of the CDR3 is TGTGCCATCAGTGAGACCGGGACACCAGGCTACACCTTC. Protein product: CAISETGTPGYTF.

This clonotype was seen at least ten times. The chain combines TRBV27 with TRBJ2-1, with 9 positions matching TRBD2. This CDR3 has 15 amino acids. J was trimmed by 5 bases and V by 5 bases; bases with no gene match: 7. Germline CDR1 reads MNHEY; CDR2 reads SMNVEV (reference sequence). The CDR3 DNA follows: TGTGCCAGCAGTCCCTTAGCGGGGGTCAACAATGAGCAGTTCTTC. Residues: CASSPLAGVNNEQFF.

This clonotype was recorded many times. The rearrangement uses TRBV10-1 and TRBJ2-3, with TRBD2 as a possible D gene (5 bases). This CDR3 is built from 13 residues. CDR1 is WNHNN, CDR2 SYGVQD, per germline (reference sequence). Trimming took 4 bases from V and 9 from J, leaving 14 bases between them. CDR3 protein: CASSGTARGTQYF. CDR3 in DNA: TGCGCCAGCAGTGGGACCGCTCGGGGAACGCAGTATTTT.

Worth noting for this clonotype: A much larger clone lies a single base off, so this may be a read error. The genes are TRBV6-1 and TRBJ2-7, with TRBD2 matching over 7 bases. This CDR3 is built from 16 residues. Germline V gene sequence: CDR1 MNHNS, CDR2 SASEGT. Trimming at V came to 0 bases and at J to 0 bases, leaving 5 bases not matched to a gene. CDR3 protein: CASSEALGGGSYEQYF. In DNA form, the CDR3 reads TGTGCCAGCAGTGAAGCCCTCGGCGGGGGCTCCTACGAGCAGTACTTC.

This clonotype was counted at least ten times. The chain has TRBV3-1 and TRBJ1-2; the D gene is possibly TRBD1 (6 bases). The CDR3 has 14 amino acids. Germline V lookup: CDR1 LGHDT, CDR2 YNNKEL (reference sequence). V lost 4 bases and J lost 4, with 13 bases in between. The CDR3 region is CASSPSRDIYGYTF. CDR3 coding DNA: TGTGCCAGCAGCCCCAGCAGGGACATCTATGGCTACACCTTC. The full variable domain, its missing parts supplied by reference TRBV3-1 and TRBJ1-2, is DTAVSQTPKYLVTQMGNDKSIKCEQNLGHDTMYWYKQDSKKFLKIMFSYNNKELIINETVPNRFSPKSPDKAHLNLHINSLELGDSAVYFCASSPSRDIYGYTFGSGTRLTVV.

This clonotype has a count of ten or more. The chain uses TRBV11-1 and TRBJ2-1; TRBD2 aligns across 9 bases. The J segment lost 8 bases and the V segment lost 2 bases, leaving 10 bases of the junction unmatched. The CDR3 has 16 residues. Looked up from germline, CDR1 is SGHAT and CDR2 is FQDESV (reference sequence). CDR3 DNA sequence: TGTGCCAGCAGCTTAACGGGCGGGAGGGCCGTCGATGAGCAGTTCTTC. Translating it yields CASSLTGGRAVDEQFF.

This chain joins TRBV6-1 and TRBJ2-7, with D tentatively TRBD1 or TRBD2 (5 bases each). Germline CDR1 is MNHNS and CDR2 is SASEGT. Trimming left V 6 bases short and J 5 bases short, with 23 bases between. This CDR3 is 16 amino acids long. The CDR3 DNA reads as TGTGCCAGCAGAATCACCGGGACCAACGCCAGGGACGAGCAGTACTTC. Translating it yields CASRITGTNARDEQYF.

This sequence joins TRBV5-1 and TRBJ2-3; D gene uncertain. The germline V gene has CDR1 SGHRS and CDR2 YFSETQ. V was trimmed by 1 base and J by 5 bases, leaving 11 bases between them. The CDR3 is 14 amino acids. CDR3 coding DNA: TGCGCCAGCAGCTTGACTGCCTCGATAGATACGCAGTATTTT. It is translated as CASSLTASIDTQYF.

This clonotype was observed a few times. The chain employs TRBV10-3 and TRBJ2-5, with D unclear. The CDR3 totals 12 residues. Trimming stripped 0 bases from V and 7 bases from J, with 6 bases between. Germline assignment: CDR1 ENHRY and CDR2 SYGVKD. Here the CDR3 reads CAISESRTTQYF. The CDR3 region has the DNA TGTGCCATCAGTGAGTCGAGGACGACCCAGTACTTC.

This clonotype was found a few times. The chain carries TRBV4-1 and TRBJ2-5, with D uncertain. V was shortened by 3 bases and J by 5 bases, with 16 bases between the two germline ends. CDR1 and CDR2 from the germline V gene are MGHRA and YSYEKL. The CDR3 contains 15 residues. The CDR3: CASSQRSREWETQYF. CDR3 sequence (DNA): TGCGCCAGCAGCCAGCGGTCGAGAGAGTGGGAGACCCAGTACTTC.

This clonotype was seen a handful of times. A much larger clone differs from this one at a single base, so this may be a read error. This chain connects TRBV12-3 or TRBV12-4 to TRBJ2-5; D not certain. The CDR3 extends over 12 amino acids. CDR3 loop: CASSFAPETQDF. CDR3 bases: TGTGCCAGCAGTTTCGCTCCGGAGACCCAGGACTTC.

This clonotype was observed at least ten times. This chain links TRBV6-5 with TRBJ2-7; D gene ambiguous. CDR3 size: 15 residues. CDR1 and CDR2 from the germline V gene are MNHEY and SVGAGI. V gave up 4 bases and J gave up 2 bases, with 15 bases separating them. CDR3 DNA sequence: TGTGCCAGCAGTTCCCTTGGACCGGGCCCCTACGAGCAGTACTTC. This encodes CASSSLGPGPYEQYF.